This entry lists 3 T cell receptor beta chains sequenced from one sample in a study of T cell clonality in common variable immunodeficiency. Antigen specificity for these receptors is unknown. Study-level results: Common variable immunodeficiency TCR beta sequences reportedly had fewer deletions and N-nucleotide insertions.

Clones were read by immunoSEQ multiplex PCR, and TCRdb kept only the in-frame ones, dropping some. The sample offers fewer than 40,000 clones and no singletons, the top ten holding about 5%. Input material: peripheral blood mononuclear cells. These receptors all stem from a human donor with common variable immunodeficiency.

This clone showed up many times. The read comes to an end 3 residues before the CDR3 does, leaving the germline J gene to fill in the end. The chain uses TRBV11-2 and TRBJ1-1, with D unresolved. There are 12 residues in the CDR3. Trimming pared 4 bases from V and 7 bases from J, leaving 10 bases between. Germline CDR1 SGHAT, CDR2 FQNNGV. The CDR3 bases that were read are TGTGCCAGCAGCTCCACGCGCTTTGAA. Protein product: CASSSTRFE. Given in full, the CDR3 is CASSSTRFEAFF. The whole variable domain, filled in from reference TRBV11-2 and TRBJ1-1, reads EAGVAQSPRYKIIEKRQSVAFWCNPISGHATLYWYQQILGQGPKLLIQFQNNGVVDDSQLPKDRFSAERLKGVDSTLKIQPAKLEDSAVYLCASSSTRFEAFFGQGTRLTVV.

This clone has ten or more counts. The read is 3 residues too short to cover the CDR3 end, so that end is filled in from the germline J gene. The chain is built from TRBV5-1 and TRBJ2-7, with 7 bases fitting TRBD1. Germline CDR1 SGHRS, CDR2 YFSETQ. The trim removed 4 bases at V and 3 bases at J, leaving 4 bases unmatched. The CDR3 length is 13 residues. The CDR3 DNA, read in part, is TGCGCCAGCAGCCCTACAGGGGACTACGAG. As protein: CASSPTGDYE. In full, the CDR3 is CASSPTGDYEQYF.

Comment on this clone: The CDR3 extends 3 residues past the end of the read, so its final part is completed from the germline J gene. V and J are TRBV29-1 and TRBJ1-2, with 7 bases identical to TRBD1. The CDR3 is 16 amino acids. The junction had 13 bases not matched to a gene; V was cut back by 2 bases and J by 4 bases. Germline loops: CDR1 SQVTM, CDR2 ANQGSEA. CDR3 protein: CSVEQRTGVSGYGYTF. The DNA read from the CDR3 is TGCAGCGTTGAACAAAGAACAGGGGTATCCGGCTATGGC.